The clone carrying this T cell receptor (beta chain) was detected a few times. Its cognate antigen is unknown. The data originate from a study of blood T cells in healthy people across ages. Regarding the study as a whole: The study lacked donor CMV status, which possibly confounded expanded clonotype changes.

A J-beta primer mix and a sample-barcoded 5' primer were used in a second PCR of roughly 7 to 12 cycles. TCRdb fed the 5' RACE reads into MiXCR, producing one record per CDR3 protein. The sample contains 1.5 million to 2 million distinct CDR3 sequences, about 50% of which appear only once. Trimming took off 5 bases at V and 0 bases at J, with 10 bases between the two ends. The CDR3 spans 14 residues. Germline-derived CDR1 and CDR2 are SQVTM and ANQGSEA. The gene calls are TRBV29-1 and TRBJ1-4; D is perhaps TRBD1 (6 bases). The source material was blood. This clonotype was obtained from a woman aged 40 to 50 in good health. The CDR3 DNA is TGCAGCGTTCAGGACAGTACAACTAATGAAAAACTGTTTTTT. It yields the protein CSVQDSTTNEKLFF.